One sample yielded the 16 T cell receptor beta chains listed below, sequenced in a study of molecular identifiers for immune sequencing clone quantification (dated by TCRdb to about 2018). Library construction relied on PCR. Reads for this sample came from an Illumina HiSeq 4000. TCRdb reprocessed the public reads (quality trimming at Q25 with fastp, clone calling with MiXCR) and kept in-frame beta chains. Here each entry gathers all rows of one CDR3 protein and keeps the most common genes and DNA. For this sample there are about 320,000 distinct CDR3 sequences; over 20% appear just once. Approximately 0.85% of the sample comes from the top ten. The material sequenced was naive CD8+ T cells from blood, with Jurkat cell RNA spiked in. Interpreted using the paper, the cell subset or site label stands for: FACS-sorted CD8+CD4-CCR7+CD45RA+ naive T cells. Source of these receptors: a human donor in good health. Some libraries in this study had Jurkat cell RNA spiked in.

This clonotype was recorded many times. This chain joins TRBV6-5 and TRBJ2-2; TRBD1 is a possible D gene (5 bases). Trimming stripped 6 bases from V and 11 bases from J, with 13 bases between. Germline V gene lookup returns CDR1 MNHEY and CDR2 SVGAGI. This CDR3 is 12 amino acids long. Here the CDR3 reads CASSQWGGELFF. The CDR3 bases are TGTGCCAGCAGCCAATGGGGCGGAGAGCTGTTTTTT.

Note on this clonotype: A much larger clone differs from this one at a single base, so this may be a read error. CDR3 in DNA: TGTGCCAGCAGCGAAGATTACAATGAGCAGTTCTTC. As protein: CASSEDYNEQFF. This chain uses TRBV27 with TRBJ2-1, with D unclear. This CDR3 has 12 amino acids. Germline assignment: CDR1 MNHEY and CDR2 SMNVEV (reference sequence). The V end was cut by 6 bases, the J end by 4 bases, with 7 bases between.

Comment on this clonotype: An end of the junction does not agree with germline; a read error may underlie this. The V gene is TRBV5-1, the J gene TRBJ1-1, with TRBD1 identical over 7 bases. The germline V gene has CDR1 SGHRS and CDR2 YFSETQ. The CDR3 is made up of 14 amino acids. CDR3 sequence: CASSPTGLDTGAFF. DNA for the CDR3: TGCGCCAGCAGCCCGACAGGGTTGGACACTGGAGCTTTCTTT.

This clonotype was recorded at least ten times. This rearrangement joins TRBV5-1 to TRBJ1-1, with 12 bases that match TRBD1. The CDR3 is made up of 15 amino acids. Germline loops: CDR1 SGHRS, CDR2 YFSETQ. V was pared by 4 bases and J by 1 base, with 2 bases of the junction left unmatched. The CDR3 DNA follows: TGCGCCAGCAGCGCGGGACAGGGGGCGAACACTGAAGCTTTCTTT. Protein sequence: CASSAGQGANTEAFF.

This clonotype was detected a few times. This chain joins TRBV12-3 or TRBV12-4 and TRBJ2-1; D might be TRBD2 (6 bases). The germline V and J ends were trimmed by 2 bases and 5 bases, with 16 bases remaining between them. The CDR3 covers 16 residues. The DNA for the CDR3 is TGTGCCAGCAGTTTAAATCCGGGACTGTACAACAATGAGCAGTTCTTC. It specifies CASSLNPGLYNNEQFF.

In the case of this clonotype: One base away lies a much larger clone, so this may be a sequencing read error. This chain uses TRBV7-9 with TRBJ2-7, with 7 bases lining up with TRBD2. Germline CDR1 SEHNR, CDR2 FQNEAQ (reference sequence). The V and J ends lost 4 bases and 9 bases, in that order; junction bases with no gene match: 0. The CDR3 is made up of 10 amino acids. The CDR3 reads CASSSGGQYF. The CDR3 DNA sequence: TGTGCCAGCAGCTCGGGGGGGCAGTACTTC.

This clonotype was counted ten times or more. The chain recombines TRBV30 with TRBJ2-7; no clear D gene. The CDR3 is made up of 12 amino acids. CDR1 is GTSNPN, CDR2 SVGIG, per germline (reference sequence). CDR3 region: CAYTQATYEQYF. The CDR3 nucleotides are TGTGCATACACCCAGGCCACCTACGAGCAGTACTTC.

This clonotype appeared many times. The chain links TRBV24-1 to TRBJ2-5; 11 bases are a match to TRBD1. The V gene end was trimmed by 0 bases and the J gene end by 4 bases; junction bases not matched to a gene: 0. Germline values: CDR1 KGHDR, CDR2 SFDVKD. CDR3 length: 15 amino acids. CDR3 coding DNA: TGTGCCACCAGTGATTTGGGGACAGGGGGAGAGACCCAGTACTTC. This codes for CATSDLGTGGETQYF.

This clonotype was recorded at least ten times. In DNA form, the CDR3 reads TGTGCCAGCAGCTTAGCTAGCGGGGGGGCCCCCGCAGATACGCAGTATTTT. It encodes CASSLASGGAPADTQYF. This sequence joins TRBV7-9 and TRBJ2-3, with TRBD2 identical over 11 bases. Germline V gene lookup returns CDR1 SEHNR and CDR2 FQNEAQ (reference sequence). Trimming took 0 bases from V and 4 from J; bases not matched to a gene: 6. This CDR3 comprises 17 residues.

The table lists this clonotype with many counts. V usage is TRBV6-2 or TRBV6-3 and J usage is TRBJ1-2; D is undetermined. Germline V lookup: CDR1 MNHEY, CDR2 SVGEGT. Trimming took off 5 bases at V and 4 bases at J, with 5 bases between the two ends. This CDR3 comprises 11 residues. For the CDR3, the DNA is TGTGCCAGCAGTCCGAGCTATGGCTACACCTTC. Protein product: CASSPSYGYTF.

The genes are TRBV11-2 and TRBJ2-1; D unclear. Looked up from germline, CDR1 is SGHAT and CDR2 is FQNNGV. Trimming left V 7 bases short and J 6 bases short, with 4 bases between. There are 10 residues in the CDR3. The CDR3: CASNSNEQFF. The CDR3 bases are TGTGCCAGCAACTCCAATGAGCAGTTCTTC.

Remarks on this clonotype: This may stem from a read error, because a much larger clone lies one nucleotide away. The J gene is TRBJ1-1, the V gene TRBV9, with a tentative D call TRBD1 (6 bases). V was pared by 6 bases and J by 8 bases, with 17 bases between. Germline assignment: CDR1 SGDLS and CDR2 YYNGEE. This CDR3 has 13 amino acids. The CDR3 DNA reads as TGTGCCAGCACCACCGATGGGCAGGGGGAAGCTTTCTTT. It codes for CASTTDGQGEAFF.

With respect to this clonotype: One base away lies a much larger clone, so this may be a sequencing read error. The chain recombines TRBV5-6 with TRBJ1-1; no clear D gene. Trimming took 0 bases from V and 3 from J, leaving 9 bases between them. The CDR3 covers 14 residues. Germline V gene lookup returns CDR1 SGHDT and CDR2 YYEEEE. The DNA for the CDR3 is TGTGCCAGCAGCTTGGACCAGAAGGACACTGAAGCTTTCTTT. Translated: CASSLDQKDTEAFF.

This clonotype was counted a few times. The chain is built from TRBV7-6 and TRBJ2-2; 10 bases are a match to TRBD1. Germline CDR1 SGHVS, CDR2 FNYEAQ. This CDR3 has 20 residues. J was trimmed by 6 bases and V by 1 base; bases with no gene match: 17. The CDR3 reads CASSLDRGQGPSKGPGELFF. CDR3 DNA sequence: TGTGCCAGCAGCTTAGATAGGGGACAGGGGCCCTCTAAAGGCCCCGGGGAGCTGTTTTTT.

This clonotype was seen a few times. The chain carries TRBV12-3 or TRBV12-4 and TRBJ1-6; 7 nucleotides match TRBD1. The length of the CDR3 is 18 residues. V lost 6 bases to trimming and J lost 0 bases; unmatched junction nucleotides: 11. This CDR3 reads CASSFDTGASSYNSPLHF. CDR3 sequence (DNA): TGTGCCAGCAGCTTCGATACAGGGGCGAGCTCCTATAATTCACCCCTCCACTTT.

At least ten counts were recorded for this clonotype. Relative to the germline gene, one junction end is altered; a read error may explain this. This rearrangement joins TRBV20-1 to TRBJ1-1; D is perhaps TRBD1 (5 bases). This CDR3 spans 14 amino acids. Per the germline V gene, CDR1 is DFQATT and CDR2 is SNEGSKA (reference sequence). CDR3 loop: CSASRGSRNTEAFF. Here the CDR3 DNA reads TGCAGTGCTAGCCGGGGGAGCCGGAACACCGAAGCTTTCTTT.